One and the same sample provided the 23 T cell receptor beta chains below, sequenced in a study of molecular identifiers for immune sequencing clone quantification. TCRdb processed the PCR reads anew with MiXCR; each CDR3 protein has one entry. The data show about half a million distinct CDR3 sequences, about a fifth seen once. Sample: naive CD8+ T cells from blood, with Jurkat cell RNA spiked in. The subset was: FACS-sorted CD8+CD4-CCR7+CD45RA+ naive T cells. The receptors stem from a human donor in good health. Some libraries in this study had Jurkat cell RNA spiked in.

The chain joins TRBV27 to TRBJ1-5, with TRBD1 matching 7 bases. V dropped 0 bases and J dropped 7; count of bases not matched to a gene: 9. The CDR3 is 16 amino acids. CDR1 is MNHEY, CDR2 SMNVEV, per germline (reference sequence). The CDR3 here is CASSLSSQGHGQPQHF. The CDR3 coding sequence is TGTGCCAGCAGTTTATCGTCACAGGGGCATGGGCAGCCCCAGCATTTT.

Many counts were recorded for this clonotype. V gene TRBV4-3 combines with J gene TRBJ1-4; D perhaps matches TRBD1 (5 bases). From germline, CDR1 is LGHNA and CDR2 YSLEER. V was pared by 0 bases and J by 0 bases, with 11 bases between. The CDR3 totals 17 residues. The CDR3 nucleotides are TGCGCCAGCAGCCAAGATCCGGGGACTGCAACTAATGAAAAACTGTTTTTT. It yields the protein CASSQDPGTATNEKLFF.

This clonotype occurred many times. The CDR3: CATERDRGYEQYF. CDR3 nucleotide sequence: TGTGCCACTGAAAGGGACAGGGGCTACGAGCAGTACTTC. The chain uses TRBV5-4 and TRBJ2-7; TRBD1 matches 10 bases. The CDR3 is made up of 13 amino acids. CDR1 and CDR2 (germline): SGHNT, YYREEE (reference sequence). J was trimmed by 3 bases and V by 9 bases; bases with no gene match: 6.

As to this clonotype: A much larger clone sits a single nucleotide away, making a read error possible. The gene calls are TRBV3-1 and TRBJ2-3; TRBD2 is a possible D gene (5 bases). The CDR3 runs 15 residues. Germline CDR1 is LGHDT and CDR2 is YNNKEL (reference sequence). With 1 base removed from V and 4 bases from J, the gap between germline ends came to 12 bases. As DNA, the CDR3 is TGTGCCAGCAGCCAAGCAGCGGAATCCCCAGATACGCAGTATTTT. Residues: CASSQAAESPDTQYF.

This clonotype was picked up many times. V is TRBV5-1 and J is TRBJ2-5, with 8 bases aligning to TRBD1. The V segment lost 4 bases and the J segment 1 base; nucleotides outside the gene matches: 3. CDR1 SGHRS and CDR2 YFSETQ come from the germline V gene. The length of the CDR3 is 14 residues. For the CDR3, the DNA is TGCGCCAGCAGCCCGGACAGGGCCCAAGAGACCCAGTACTTC. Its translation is CASSPDRAQETQYF.

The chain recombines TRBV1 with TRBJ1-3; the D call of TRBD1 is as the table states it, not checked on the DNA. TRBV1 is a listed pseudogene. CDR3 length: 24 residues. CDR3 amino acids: CTSSPDPFTPGTGGEEAAGNTIYF. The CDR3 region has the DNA TGCACCAGCAGCCCAGACCCCTTTACCCCCGGGACAGGGGGCGAGGAAGCTGCTGGAAACACCATATATTTT.

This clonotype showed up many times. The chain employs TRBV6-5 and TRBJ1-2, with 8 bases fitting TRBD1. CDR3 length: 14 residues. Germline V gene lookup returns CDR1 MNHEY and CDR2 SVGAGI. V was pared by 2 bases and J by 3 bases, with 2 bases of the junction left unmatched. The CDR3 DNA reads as TGTGCCAGCAGTTACCAGGACAGGGACTATGGCTACACCTTC. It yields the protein CASSYQDRDYGYTF.

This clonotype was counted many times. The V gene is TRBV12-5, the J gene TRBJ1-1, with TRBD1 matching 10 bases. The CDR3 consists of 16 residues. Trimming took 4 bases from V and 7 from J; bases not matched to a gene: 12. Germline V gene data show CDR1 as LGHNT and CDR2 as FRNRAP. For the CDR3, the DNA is TGTGCTAGTGGTTATCCGGACAGGGGGTTTGTTTTTGAAGCTTTCTTT. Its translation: CASGYPDRGFVFEAFF. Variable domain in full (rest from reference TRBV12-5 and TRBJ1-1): DARVTQTPRHKVTEMGQEVTMRCQPILGHNTVFWYRQTMMQGLELLAYFRNRAPLDDSGMPKDRFSAEMPDATLATLKIQPSEPRDSAVYFCASGYPDRGFVFEAFFGQGTRLTVV.

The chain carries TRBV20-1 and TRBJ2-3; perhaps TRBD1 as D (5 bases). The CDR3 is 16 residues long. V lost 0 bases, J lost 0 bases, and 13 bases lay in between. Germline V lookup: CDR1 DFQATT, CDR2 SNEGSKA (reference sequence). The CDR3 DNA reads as TGCAGTGCTAGAGAGGTTTTGGCAGGGAGCACAGATACGCAGTATTTT. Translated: CSAREVLAGSTDTQYF.

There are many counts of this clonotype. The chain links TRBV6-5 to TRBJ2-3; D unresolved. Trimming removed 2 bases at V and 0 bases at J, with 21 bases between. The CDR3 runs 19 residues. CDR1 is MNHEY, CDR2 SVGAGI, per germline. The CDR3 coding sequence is TGTGCCAGCAGTTACGAGACCGGGCCCGCGAAATCTAGCACAGATACGCAGTATTTT. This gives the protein CASSYETGPAKSSTDTQYF.

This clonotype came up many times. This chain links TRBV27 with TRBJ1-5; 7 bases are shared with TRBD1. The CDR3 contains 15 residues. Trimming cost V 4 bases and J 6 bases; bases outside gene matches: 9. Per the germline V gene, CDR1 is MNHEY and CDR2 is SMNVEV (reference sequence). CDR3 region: CASSSNRGPPQPQHF. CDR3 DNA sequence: TGTGCCAGCAGTTCCAACAGGGGCCCCCCTCAGCCCCAGCATTTT.

CDR3 nucleotide sequence: TGTGCCAGCAGCGTCGACGGCTGGCCTGAAGCTTTCTTT. Its protein is CASSVDGWPEAFF. The chain uses TRBV6-2 or TRBV6-3 and TRBJ1-1; the D is unclear. The CDR3 spans 13 residues. The V gene's germline CDR1 is MNHEY and CDR2 SVGEGT. V lost 6 bases and J lost 6, with 14 bases in between.

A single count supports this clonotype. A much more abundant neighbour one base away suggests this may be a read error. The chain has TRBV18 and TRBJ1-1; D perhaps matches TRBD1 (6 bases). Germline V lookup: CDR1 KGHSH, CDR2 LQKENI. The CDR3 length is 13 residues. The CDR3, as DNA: TGTGCCAGCTCACCACCTGGGGGCTTGGAAGCTCTCTTT. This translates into CASSPPGGLEALF.

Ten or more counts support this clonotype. In DNA form, the CDR3 reads TGCAGTGCTAGTGGGGTAGCCTTTAACACCGGGGAGCTGTTTTTT. Translated, it gives CSASGVAFNTGELFF. The chain carries TRBV20-1 and TRBJ2-2, with D unclear. Trimming pared 3 bases from V and 2 bases from J, leaving 13 bases between. In germline, CDR1 is DFQATT, CDR2 SNEGSKA (reference sequence). CDR3 length equals 15 residues.

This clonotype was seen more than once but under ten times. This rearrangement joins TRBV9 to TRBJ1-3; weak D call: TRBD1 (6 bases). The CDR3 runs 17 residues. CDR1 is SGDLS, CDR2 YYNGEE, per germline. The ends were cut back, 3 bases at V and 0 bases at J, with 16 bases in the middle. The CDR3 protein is CASSDKTGGNSGNTIYF. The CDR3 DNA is TGTGCCAGCAGCGATAAGACAGGCGGAAACTCTGGAAACACCATATATTTT. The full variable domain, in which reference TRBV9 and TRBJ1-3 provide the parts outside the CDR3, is DSGVTQTPKHLITATGQRVTLRCSPRSGDLSVYWYQQSLDQGLQFLIQYYNGEERAKGNILERFSAQQFPDLHSELNLSSLELGDSALYFCASSDKTGGNSGNTIYFGEGSWLTVV.

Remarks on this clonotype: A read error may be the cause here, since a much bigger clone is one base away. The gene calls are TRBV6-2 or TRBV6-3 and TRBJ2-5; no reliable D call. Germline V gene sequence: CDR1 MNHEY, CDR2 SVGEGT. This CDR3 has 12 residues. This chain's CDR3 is CAGSYRPETQYF. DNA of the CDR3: TGTGCCGGCAGTTACCGTCCGGAGACCCAGTACTTC.

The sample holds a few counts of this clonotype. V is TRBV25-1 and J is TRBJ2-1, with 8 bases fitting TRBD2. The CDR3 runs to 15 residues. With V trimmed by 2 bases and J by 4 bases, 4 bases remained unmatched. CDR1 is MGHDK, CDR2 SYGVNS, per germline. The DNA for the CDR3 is TGTGCCAGCAGTGAAACTAGCGGTTATTACAATGAGCAGTTCTTC. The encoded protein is CASSETSGYYNEQFF.

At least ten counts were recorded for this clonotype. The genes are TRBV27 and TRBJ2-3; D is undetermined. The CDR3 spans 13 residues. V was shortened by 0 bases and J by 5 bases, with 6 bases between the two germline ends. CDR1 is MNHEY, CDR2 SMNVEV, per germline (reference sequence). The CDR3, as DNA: TGTGCCAGCAGTTTATCCCGCGGAGATACGCAGTATTTT. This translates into CASSLSRGDTQYF.

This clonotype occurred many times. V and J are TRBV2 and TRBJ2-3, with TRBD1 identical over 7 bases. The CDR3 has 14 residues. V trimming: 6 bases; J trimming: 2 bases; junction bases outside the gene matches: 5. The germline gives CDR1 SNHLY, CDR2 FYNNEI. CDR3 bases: TGTGCCAGCAGAGCCGACAGGGACACAGATACGCAGTATTTT. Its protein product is CASRADRDTDTQYF.

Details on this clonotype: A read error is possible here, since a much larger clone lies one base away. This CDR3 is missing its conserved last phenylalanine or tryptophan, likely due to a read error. Written as DNA, the CDR3 is TGTGCCAGCAGCCAAGATAGCGGGAGCTCAGATACGCAGTATTCT. Translated, it gives CASSQDSGSSDTQYS. The genes are TRBV14 and TRBJ2-3, with TRBD2 matching 9 bases. The CDR3 is made up of 15 amino acids. Germline CDR1 SGHDN, CDR2 FVKESK. Germline trimming cut 0 bases from V and 4 bases from J; bases unmatched to any gene: 2.

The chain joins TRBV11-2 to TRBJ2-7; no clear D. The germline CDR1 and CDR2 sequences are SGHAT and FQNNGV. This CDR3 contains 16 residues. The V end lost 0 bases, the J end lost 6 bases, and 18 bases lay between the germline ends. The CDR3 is CASSLEGKLPLLEQYF. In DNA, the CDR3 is TGTGCCAGCAGCTTAGAAGGGAAGCTCCCCTTGCTCGAGCAGTACTTC.

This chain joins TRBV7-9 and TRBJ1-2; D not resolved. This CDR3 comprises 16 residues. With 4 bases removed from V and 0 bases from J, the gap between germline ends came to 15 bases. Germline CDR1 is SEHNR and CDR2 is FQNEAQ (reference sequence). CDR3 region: CASSSTVGKANYGYTF. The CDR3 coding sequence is TGTGCCAGCAGCTCAACCGTGGGGAAAGCTAACTATGGCTACACCTTC.

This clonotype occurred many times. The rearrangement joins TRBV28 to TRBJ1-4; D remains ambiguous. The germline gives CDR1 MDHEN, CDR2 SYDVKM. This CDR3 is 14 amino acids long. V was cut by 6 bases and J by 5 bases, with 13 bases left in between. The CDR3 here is CASSIGQHNEKLFF. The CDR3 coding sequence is TGTGCCAGCAGCATAGGCCAACACAATGAAAAACTGTTTTTT. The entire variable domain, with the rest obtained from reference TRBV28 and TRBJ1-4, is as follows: DVKVTQSSRYLVKRTGEKVFLECVQDMDHENMFWYRQDPGLGLRLIYFSYDVKMKEKGDIPEGYSVSREKKERFSLILESASTNQTSMYLCASSIGQHNEKLFFGSGTQLSVL.